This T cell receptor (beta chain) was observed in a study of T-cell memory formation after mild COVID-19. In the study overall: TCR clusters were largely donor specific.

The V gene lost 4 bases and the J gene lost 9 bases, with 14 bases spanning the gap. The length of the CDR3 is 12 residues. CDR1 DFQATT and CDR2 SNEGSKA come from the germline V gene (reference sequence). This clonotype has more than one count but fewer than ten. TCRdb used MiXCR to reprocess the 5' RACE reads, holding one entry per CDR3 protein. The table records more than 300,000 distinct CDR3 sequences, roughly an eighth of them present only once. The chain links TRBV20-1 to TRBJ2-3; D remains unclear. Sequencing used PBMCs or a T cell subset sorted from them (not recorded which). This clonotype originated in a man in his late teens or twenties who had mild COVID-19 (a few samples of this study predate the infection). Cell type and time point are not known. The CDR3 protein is CSATRHFETQYF. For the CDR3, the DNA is TGCAGTGCTACAAGACATTTCGAAACGCAGTATTTT.